This T cell receptor (beta chain) originates from a study of vaccination and CD4 T cells after COVID-19. Study results and caveats: Post-vaccination reactive clonotypes (median around 40) did not differ significantly from post-infection (around 23).

Treatment meaning: roughly ten-day PBMC culture with coronavirus spike peptide pools or control peptides (ViraFEST assay). Cultured CD4+ T-cell DNA underwent Oncomine TCR Beta short-read sequencing. TCRdb re-called the PCR reads through MiXCR, storing one row per CDR3 protein. The data show 15,000 to 20,000 distinct CDR3 sequences, nearly 55% seen once. Note on this clonotype: What it binds is not known.

The receptor comes from a human donor who had recovered from COVID-19. This specimen was CD4+ T cells from blood, cultured in vitro, taken before SARS-CoV-2 vaccination.

The CDR3 loop is CASSPGQNQPQHF. The CDR3 region has the DNA TGTGCCAGCTCACCAGGGCAGAATCAGCCCCAGCATTTT. The chain combines TRBV18 with TRBJ1-5, with D unresolved. The CDR3 contains 13 residues. From germline, CDR1 is KGHSH and CDR2 LQKENI. Trimming shortened V by 2 bases and J by 4 bases, and 6 bases separated the two germline ends.